Shown below are 7 T cell receptor beta chains from a single sample sequenced in a study of blood T cell repertoires in COVID-19 (dated by TCRdb to about 2020). To prepare the library, the immunoSEQ multiplex PCR assay was applied. Sourced from immuneACCESS, this table was stored by TCRdb with only in-frame sequences that have V and J called. A share of the clones is absent; for the studies checked, an unresolved V gene accounts for under half, and the remainder has no known explanation. This sample gives over 85,000 clones in total; roughly 90% of them show up just once. The ten largest account for more than 7% of the sample. The sequenced sample was peripheral blood. These receptors were obtained from a man in his sixties with acute or convalescent COVID-19.

The V call is TRBV9, the J call TRBJ2-1; 9 bases line up with TRBD2. Per the germline V gene, CDR1 is SGDLS and CDR2 is YYNGEE. The V and J ends lost 6 bases and 5 bases, in that order; junction bases with no gene match: 12. This CDR3 contains 16 residues. CDR3 protein: CASTPRGASGNNEQFF. The DNA for the CDR3 is TGTGCCAGCACCCCCCGCGGTGCTAGCGGGAACAATGAGCAGTTCTTC. Full variable domain (missing parts from reference TRBV9 and TRBJ2-1): DSGVTQTPKHLITATGQRVTLRCSPRSGDLSVYWYQQSLDQGLQFLIQYYNGEERAKGNILERFSAQQFPDLHSELNLSSLELGDSALYFCASTPRGASGNNEQFFGPGTRLTVL.

This rearrangement joins TRBV5-1 to TRBJ1-2; D uncertain. Germline lookup yields CDR1 SGHRS and CDR2 YFSETQ. Trimming stripped 5 bases from V and 2 bases from J, with 13 bases between. CDR3 length equals 14 residues. The CDR3 loop reads CASSPLAGNYGYTF. CDR3 DNA: TGCGCCAGCAGTCCATTGGCGGGGAACTATGGCTACACCTTC.

The chain combines TRBV27 with TRBJ1-1; 7 positions agree with TRBD1. Per germline, CDR1 MNHEY and CDR2 SMNVEV (reference sequence). There are 14 residues in the CDR3. J gave up 5 bases and V 2 bases, and 5 bases lay outside the gene matches. CDR3: CASSLQNRGTEAFF. In nucleotides, the CDR3 is TGTGCCAGCAGTTTACAAAACAGGGGTACTGAAGCTTTCTTT.

The chain joins TRBV30 to TRBJ2-5; 7 bases are shared with TRBD2. V gave up 4 bases and J gave up 5 bases; unmatched junction bases: 7. The CDR3 is 13 amino acids. The germline gives CDR1 GTSNPN, CDR2 SVGIG (reference sequence). The CDR3 sequence is CAWNKGGRETQYF. In nucleotides, the CDR3 is TGTGCCTGGAATAAGGGAGGGAGGGAGACCCAGTACTTC.

The chain recombines TRBV6-1 with TRBJ2-4, with TRBD1 matching 9 bases. Germline CDR1 MNHNS, CDR2 SASEGT. The CDR3 consists of 17 residues. J was trimmed by 0 bases and V by 2 bases; bases with no gene match: 5. The CDR3, as DNA: TGTGCCAGCAGTGAACACAGGGGGCTTGTAGCCAAAAACATTCAGTACTTC. It is translated as CASSEHRGLVAKNIQYF.

The CDR3 protein is CASSENGGDRSTTF. The CDR3, as DNA: TGTGCCAGCAGTGAAAACGGGGGAGACCGGTCCACCACCTTC. This rearrangement joins TRBV2 to TRBJ1-2; perhaps TRBD1 as D (5 bases). Germline V lookup: CDR1 SNHLY, CDR2 FYNNEI. Trimming pared 2 bases from V and 13 bases from J, leaving 20 bases between. The CDR3 runs to 14 residues.

The CDR3 DNA reads as TGTGCCAGCAGTTTGACAGCCGCTTCCTACGAGCAGTACTTC. This codes for CASSLTAASYEQYF. The rearrangement joins TRBV6-5 to TRBJ2-7; tentatively, D is TRBD1 (5 bases). Germline CDR1 MNHEY, CDR2 SVGAGI. Between the trimmed V and J ends, which lost 4 bases and 1 base, there was a span of 11 bases. This CDR3 comprises 14 residues.